This T cell receptor (beta chain) was identified during a study of cytomegalovirus exposure and HLA in healthy donors. The PCR ran on 60 Vbeta and 13 Jbeta primers. Here immunoSEQ multiplex PCR was the method, and the copy in TCRdb shows in-frame clones only, minus some. The data hold 140,000 or so clones, with roughly 80% observed a single time. The count of this clone is one. Antigen unknown. Study-level findings and limits: Among donors in an Asian-associated ancestry cluster, a later analysis reportedly found fewer N-insertions than the approximately 700-donor mean. Most TCR sequences were seen very rarely across donors, but some public TCRs occurred in many. Owing to their indistinguishability, certain V segments, notably TRBV6-2 and TRBV6-3, were excluded. For TCR beta chains, V- and J-gene trimming was later linked to a missense DCLRE1C variant.

The germline V and J ends were trimmed by 3 bases and 9 bases, with 7 bases remaining between them. Germline V lookup: CDR1 SGHDT, CDR2 YYEEEE. This CDR3 comprises 11 residues. Sequencing was done on a sample of PBMCs. This sequence joins TRBV5-6 and TRBJ2-1; D is unresolved. The receptor comes from a woman between 40 and 50 years old in good health and CMV-seronegative. CDR3 sequence reads: CASSSTVEQFF. DNA for the CDR3: TGTGCCAGCAGCTCCACTGTTGAGCAGTTCTTC.